This T cell receptor beta chain was recovered during a study of T cells after yellow fever vaccination (dated by TCRdb to between 2019 and 2020). Broadly, across the study: The SMART-Seq v4 Ultra Low Input RNA kit was used to prepare libraries from fractions with low cell numbers. To follow T-cell clones before and after primary and booster YFV17D yellow fever vaccination, bulk TCR alpha and beta repertoires were sequenced over time. The cohort comprised two healthy male donors, one aged 18 to 30 and one aged 30 to 40 years. Blood was drawn at multiple timepoints before and after primary and secondary immunization, with bulk PBMC replicates and cell subsets isolated.

The paper's findings and limits, for the study overall: After the booster, most clones that had expanded after primary vaccination were detected again (around 97% of CD4 and around nine tenths of CD8), suggesting broad maintenance of memory. A small fraction of clonotypes appeared in both the CD4 and CD8 compartments, likely as a result of convergent recombination. Compared with the primary T-cell response, the secondary T-cell response was faster but weaker, reaching its peak on day 5 rather than on day 15. FACS-sorted repertoires could contain abundant contaminating clonotypes from the bulk population, so computational filtering was required. The study included only two donors, which limits how far the findings can be generalized.

The germline V gene gives CDR1 as MNHNS and CDR2 as SASEGT. From the cysteine up to the phenylalanine, the CDR3 has a length of 15 residues. Only the CDR3 portion is preserved as DNA: 45 bases, with reading frame beginning at the first base. The junction shows trimming of 4 bases on V and 2 bases on J, plus 9 bases between the germline ends. Sequenced on an Illumina NovaSeq 6000. TCR cDNA was synthesized by 5'RACE template switching, which introduced a universal primer site and unique molecular identifiers. cDNA synthesis was primed from both the TCR alpha and TCR beta constant segments. Two PCR steps were used to amplify libraries, with sample barcodes and sequencing adapters being added in the second step. Sequencing of libraries was performed on Illumina HiSeq 2500 (2x100 bp) or NovaSeq (2x150 bp). The paper's processing steps were these. MIGEC was used to demultiplex reads and collapse the reads into UMI consensus sequences, and MiXCR was used for V(D)J alignment. Clonotypes responding to the vaccine were identified with edgeR on replicate PBMC samples, with the criteria of FDR below 0.01 and a log2 fold change above 5 up to day 15. Bulk clonotypes were assigned CD4 or CD8 identity according to which sequenced CD4 or CD8 repertoire held them at higher abundance. TCRdb reanalyzed the raw reads on its own, using fastp at Q25 for trimming and MiXCR for clone calling, and kept in-frame beta chains. A single entry per CDR3 protein holds the most common genes and DNA from its merged rows. The V and J calls and clone size come from TCRdb's table, not from the authors' own analysis. This sample comprises about 340,000 distinct CDR3 sequences, almost 4% of them detected only once. Of the sample, around 24% falls within the top ten clones.

The sample's treatment or condition, from its label and the paper: live attenuated yellow fever vaccine strain. At every blood-draw timepoint, two biological replicates of bulk PBMCs were collected. A standard Ficoll-Paque protocol was used to isolate PBMCs from peripheral blood. TriZol was used to extract RNA from bulk PBMCs, CD4 and CD8 fractions, and dextramer-positive and dextramer-negative fractions. To note about this clonotype: Its recognized antigen is unknown. Base quality data are lacking; no much larger clone is found one base away.

The chain employs TRBV6-1 and TRBJ2-6, with the D gene not confidently named. The specimen was PBMCs, collected 5 days after the yellow fever booster vaccination. The receptor was derived from a man aged 18 to 30 who received the YFV17D yellow fever vaccine. In nucleotides, the sequence is TGTGCCAGCAGTGTCAGCGATACTGGGGCCAACGTCCTGACTTTC. Its product reads: CASSVSDTGANVLTF.